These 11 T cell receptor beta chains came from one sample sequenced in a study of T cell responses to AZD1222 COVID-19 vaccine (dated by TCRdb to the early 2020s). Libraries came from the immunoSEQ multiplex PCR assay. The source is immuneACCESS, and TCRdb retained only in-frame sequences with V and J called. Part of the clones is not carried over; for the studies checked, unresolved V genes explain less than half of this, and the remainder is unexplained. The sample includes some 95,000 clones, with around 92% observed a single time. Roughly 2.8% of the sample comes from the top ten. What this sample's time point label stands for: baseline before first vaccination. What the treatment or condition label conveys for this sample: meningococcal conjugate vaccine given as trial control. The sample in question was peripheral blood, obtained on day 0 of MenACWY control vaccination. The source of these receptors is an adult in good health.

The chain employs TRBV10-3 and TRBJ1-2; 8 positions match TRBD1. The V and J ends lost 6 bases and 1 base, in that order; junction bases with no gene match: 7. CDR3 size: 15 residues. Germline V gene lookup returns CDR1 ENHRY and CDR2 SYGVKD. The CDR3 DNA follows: TGTGCCATCAGGTGGACCGGACAGGGTAACTATGGCTACACCTTC. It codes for CAIRWTGQGNYGYTF.

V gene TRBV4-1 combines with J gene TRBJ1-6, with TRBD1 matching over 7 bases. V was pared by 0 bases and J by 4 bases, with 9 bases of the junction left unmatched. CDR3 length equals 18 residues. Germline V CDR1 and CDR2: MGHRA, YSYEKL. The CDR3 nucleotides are TGCGCCAGCAGCCAAGAGGGGACAGCGGGACGGTATAATTCACCCCTCCACTTT. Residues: CASSQEGTAGRYNSPLHF.

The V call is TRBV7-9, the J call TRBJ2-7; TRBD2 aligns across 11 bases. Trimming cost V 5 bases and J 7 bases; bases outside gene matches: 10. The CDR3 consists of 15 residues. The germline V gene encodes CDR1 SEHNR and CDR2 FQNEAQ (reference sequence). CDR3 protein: CASSPLAGGSLEQYF. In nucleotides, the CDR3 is TGTGCCAGCAGCCCGCTAGCGGGGGGTTCTTTGGAGCAGTACTTC.

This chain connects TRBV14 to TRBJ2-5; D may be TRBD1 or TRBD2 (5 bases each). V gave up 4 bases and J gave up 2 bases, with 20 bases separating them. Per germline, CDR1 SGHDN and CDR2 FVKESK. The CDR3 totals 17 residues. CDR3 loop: CASSPGGLGRLQETQYF. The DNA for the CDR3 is TGTGCCAGCAGCCCCGGTGGTTTGGGACGGTTACAAGAGACCCAGTACTTC. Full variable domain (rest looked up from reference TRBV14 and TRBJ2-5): EAGVTQFPSHSVIEKGQTVTLRCDPISGHDNLYWYRRVMGKEIKFLLHFVKESKQDESGMPNNRFLAERTGGTYSTLKVQPAELEDSGVYFCASSPGGLGRLQETQYFGPGTRLLVL.

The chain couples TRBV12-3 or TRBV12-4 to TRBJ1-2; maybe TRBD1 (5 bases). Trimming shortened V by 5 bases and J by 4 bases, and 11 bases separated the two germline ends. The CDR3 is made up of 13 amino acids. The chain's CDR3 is CASSPLTAYGYTF. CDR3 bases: TGTGCCAGCAGTCCCCTGACAGCCTATGGCTACACCTTC.

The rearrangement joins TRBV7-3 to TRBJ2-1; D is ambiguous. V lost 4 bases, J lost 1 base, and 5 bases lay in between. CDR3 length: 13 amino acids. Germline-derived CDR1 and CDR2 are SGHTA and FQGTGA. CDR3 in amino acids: CASSSGSYNEQFF. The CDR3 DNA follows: TGTGCCAGCAGCTCAGGATCCTACAATGAGCAGTTCTTC.

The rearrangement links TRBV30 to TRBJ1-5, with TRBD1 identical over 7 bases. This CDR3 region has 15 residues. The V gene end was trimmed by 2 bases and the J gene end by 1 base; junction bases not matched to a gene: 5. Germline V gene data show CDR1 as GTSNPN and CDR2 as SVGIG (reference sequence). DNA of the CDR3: TGTGCCTGGAGTCCTCCGGGACAGAGCAATCAGCCCCAGCATTTT. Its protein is CAWSPPGQSNQPQHF.

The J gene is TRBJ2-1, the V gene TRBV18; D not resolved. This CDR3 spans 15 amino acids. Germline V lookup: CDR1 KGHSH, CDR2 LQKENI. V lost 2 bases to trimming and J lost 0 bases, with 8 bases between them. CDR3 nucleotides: TGTGCCAGCTCACCAGTGGTACCCTCCTACAATGAGCAGTTCTTC. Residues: CASSPVVPSYNEQFF. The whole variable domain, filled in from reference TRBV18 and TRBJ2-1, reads NAGVMQNPRHLVRRRGQEARLRCSPMKGHSHVYWYRQLPEEGLKFMVYLQKENIIDESGMPKERFSAEFPKEGPSILRIQQVVRGDSAAYFCASSPVVPSYNEQFFGPGTRLTVL.

CDR3 coding DNA: TGTGCCTGGCATCGGGGGAACATGAACACTGAAGCTTTCTTT. This encodes CAWHRGNMNTEAFF. This chain links TRBV30 with TRBJ1-1; D might be TRBD1 (5 bases). V dropped 5 bases and J dropped 0 bases, with 13 bases sitting between them. The CDR3 has 14 residues. Germline V gene sequence: CDR1 GTSNPN, CDR2 SVGIG (reference sequence).

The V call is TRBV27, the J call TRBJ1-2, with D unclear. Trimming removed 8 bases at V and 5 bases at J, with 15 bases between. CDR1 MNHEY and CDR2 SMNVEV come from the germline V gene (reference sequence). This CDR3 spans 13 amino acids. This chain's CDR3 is CASSPQPEYGYTF. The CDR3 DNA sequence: TGTGCCAGCTCGCCCCAGCCTGAGTATGGCTACACCTTC.

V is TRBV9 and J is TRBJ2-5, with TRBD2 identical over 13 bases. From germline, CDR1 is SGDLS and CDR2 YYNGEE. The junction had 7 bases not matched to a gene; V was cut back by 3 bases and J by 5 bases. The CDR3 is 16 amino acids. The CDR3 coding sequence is TGTGCCAGCAGCGCAGGACTAGCGGGGGCCTTGGAGACCCAGTACTTC. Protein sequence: CASSAGLAGALETQYF.